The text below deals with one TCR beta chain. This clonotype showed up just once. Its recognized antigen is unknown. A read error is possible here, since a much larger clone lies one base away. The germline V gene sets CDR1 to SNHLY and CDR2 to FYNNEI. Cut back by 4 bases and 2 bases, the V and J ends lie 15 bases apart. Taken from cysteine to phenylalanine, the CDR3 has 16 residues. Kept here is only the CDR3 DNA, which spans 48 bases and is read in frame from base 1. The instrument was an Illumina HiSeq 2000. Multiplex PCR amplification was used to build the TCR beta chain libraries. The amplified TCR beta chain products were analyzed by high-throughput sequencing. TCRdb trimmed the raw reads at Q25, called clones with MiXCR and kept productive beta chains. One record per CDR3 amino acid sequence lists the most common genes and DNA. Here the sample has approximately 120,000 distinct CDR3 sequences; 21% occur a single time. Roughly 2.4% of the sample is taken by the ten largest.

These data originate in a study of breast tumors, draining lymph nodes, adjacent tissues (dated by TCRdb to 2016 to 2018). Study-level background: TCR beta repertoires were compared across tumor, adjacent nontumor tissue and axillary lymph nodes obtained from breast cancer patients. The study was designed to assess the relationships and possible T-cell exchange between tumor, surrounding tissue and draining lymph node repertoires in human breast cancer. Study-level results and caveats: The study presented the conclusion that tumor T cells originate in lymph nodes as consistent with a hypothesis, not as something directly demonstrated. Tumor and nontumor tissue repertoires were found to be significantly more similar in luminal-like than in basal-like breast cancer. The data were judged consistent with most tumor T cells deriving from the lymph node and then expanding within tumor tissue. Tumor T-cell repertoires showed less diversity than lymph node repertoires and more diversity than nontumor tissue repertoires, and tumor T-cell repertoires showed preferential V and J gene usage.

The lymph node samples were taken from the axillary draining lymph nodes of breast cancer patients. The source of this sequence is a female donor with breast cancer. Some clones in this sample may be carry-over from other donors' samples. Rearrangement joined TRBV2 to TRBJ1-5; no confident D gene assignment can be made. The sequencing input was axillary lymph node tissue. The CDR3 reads CASSALGPSRNQPQHF. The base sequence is TGTGCCAGCAGTGCCCTCGGGCCCTCCCGCAATCAGCCCCAGCATTTT.